This entry lists 7 T cell receptor beta chains sequenced from one sample in a study of identical twins. Using its own MiXCR run on the 5' RACE reads, TCRdb lists one record per CDR3 protein. The data hold 550,000 to 700,000 distinct CDR3 sequences, with roughly 9.5% observed a single time. In addition, the sample was reused for a study of yellow fever vaccine responses in identical twins.

The sample was PBMCs. Every receptor here comes from a woman under 30 in good health.

This clonotype was seen many times. The rearrangement joins TRBV11-2 to TRBJ2-7; 9 positions agree with TRBD1. Germline loops: CDR1 SGHAT, CDR2 FQNNGV. There are 12 residues in the CDR3. V lost 8 bases to trimming and J lost 7 bases; unmatched junction nucleotides: 6. The CDR3 bases are TGTGCCAGCGGATACAGGGGGCGGGAGCAGTACTTC. It specifies CASGYRGREQYF.

This clonotype was detected a few times. This chain uses TRBV12-3 or TRBV12-4 with TRBJ2-7, with D unresolved. The CDR3 sequence is 11 residues long. V lost 6 bases to trimming and J lost 5 bases, with 8 bases between them. CDR3 amino acids: CASRSKDEQYF. CDR3 nucleotide sequence: TGTGCCAGCAGATCAAAGGACGAGCAGTACTTC.

At least ten counts were recorded for this clonotype. The chain combines TRBV28 with TRBJ2-5; TRBD2 agrees at 8 bases. From germline, CDR1 is MDHEN and CDR2 SYDVKM. CDR3 length: 15 amino acids. Unmatched junction bases numbered 15, after V lost 6 bases and J lost 9 bases. DNA for the CDR3: TGTGCCAGCAGCGATGGGACTAGTGACACGAGGGCCCAGTACTTC. As protein: CASSDGTSDTRAQYF.

There are many counts of this clonotype. The chain recombines TRBV12-3 or TRBV12-4 with TRBJ2-7; 10 nucleotides match TRBD2. Unmatched junction bases numbered 5, after V lost 3 bases and J lost 6 bases. CDR3 length equals 14 residues. The CDR3 coding sequence is TGTGCCAGCAGTTTTACTAGCGGGATGGGCGAGCAGTACTTC. It specifies CASSFTSGMGEQYF.

The sample holds a few counts of this clonotype. The rearrangement joins TRBV5-1 to TRBJ2-2; a possible D gene is TRBD1 (7 bases). The CDR3 spans 16 residues. V lost 6 bases and J 0 bases, leaving 15 bases between the germline ends. Germline loops: CDR1 SGHRS, CDR2 YFSETQ. The CDR3 here is CASIGGQGANTGELFF. The CDR3 DNA follows: TGCGCCAGCATCGGAGGGCAGGGGGCGAACACCGGGGAGCTGTTTTTT.

The chain combines TRBV7-9 with TRBJ1-4, with TRBD1 as a possible D gene (5 bases). This CDR3 has 14 residues. Germline loops: CDR1 SEHNR, CDR2 FQNEAQ (reference sequence). V lost 5 bases and J lost 3, with 10 bases in between. CDR3 nucleotides: TGTGCCAGCAGCGGGACCGCCTCTAATGAAAAACTGTTTTTT. It yields the protein CASSGTASNEKLFF.

At least ten counts were recorded for this clonotype. V and J are TRBV7-6 and TRBJ2-7, with D tentatively TRBD2 (6 bases). Germline CDR1 is SGHVS and CDR2 is FNYEAQ. The CDR3 is 15 amino acids. V gave up 4 bases and J gave up 1 base, with 14 bases separating them. As DNA, the CDR3 is TGTGCCAGCAGCTCCCAGTGGGGGAGGTCCTACGAGCAGTACTTC. Translated: CASSSQWGRSYEQYF. The full variable domain, in which reference TRBV7-6 and TRBJ2-7 provide the parts outside the CDR3, is GAGVSQSPRYKVTKRGQDVALRCDPISGHVSLYWYRQALGQGPEFLTYFNYEAQQDKSGLPNDRFSAERPEGSISTLTIQRTEQRDSAMYRCASSSQWGRSYEQYFGPGTRLTVT.